The 29 T cell receptor beta chains below all came from one sample that was sequenced in a study of T cells expressing NK-cell markers. For each CDR3 protein, TCRdb gives one entry from its re-call of the 5' RACE reads, without DNA. The sample's table shows fewer than 400,000 distinct CDR3 sequences. The sample consisted of blood T cells: a sorted CD56 or NKG2C T cell subset, CD4+ or CD8+ T cells, or bulk PBMC T cells (not recorded which). These receptors were collected from a woman aged 45-65 years in good health.

The chain couples TRBV5-6 to TRBJ2-2; TCRdb indicates TRBD1, and absent DNA this call remains unverified. This CDR3 comprises 16 residues. Germline V CDR1 and CDR2: SGHDT, YYEEEE. This CDR3 is CASTPGTGYDTGELFF.

The chain couples TRBV11-2 to TRBJ2-1; the TRBD2 assignment by TCRdb is unverifiable without DNA. Germline V gene sequence: CDR1 SGHAT, CDR2 FQNNGV. The CDR3 is made up of 19 amino acids. CDR3 loop: CASSLGRPGLAGVYNEQFF.

The chain has TRBV14 and TRBJ2-3. This CDR3 comprises 13 residues. Germline CDR1 is SGHDN and CDR2 is FVKESK. This chain's CDR3 is CASSGLSTDTQYF.

The chain is built from TRBV6-6 and TRBJ2-3. Germline values: CDR1 MNHNY, CDR2 SVGAGI (reference sequence). CDR3 length equals 12 residues. The CDR3 here is CASRLGTDTQYF.

This chain joins TRBV5-8 and TRBJ2-3; checking the TCRdb D call of TRBD1 is not possible without DNA. Per the germline V gene, CDR1 is SGHTS and CDR2 is YDEGEE. The CDR3 is made up of 11 amino acids. The CDR3 sequence is CASSPGTALYF.

The gene calls are TRBV5-5 and TRBJ2-1; TCRdb's D call, TRBD2, is unchecked because there is no DNA. The CDR3 totals 15 residues. Per germline, CDR1 SGHKS and CDR2 YYEKEE (reference sequence). Here the CDR3 reads CASSSRAQSPNEQFF.

V usage is TRBV29-1 and J usage is TRBJ2-2; the D call of TRBD1 rests on TCRdb alone, since no DNA is present to check it. Germline V gene sequence: CDR1 SQVTM, CDR2 ANQGSEA. This CDR3 is built from 13 residues. Here the CDR3 reads CSVETGYTGELFF.

This chain uses TRBV6-1 with TRBJ2-1; TCRdb indicates TRBD1, and absent DNA this call remains unverified. The CDR3 runs to 13 residues. Germline CDR1 MNHNS, CDR2 SASEGT. CDR3 amino acids: CASSPWPYNEQFF.

The genes are TRBV30 and TRBJ1-2. From germline, CDR1 is GTSNPN and CDR2 SVGIG (reference sequence). The CDR3 has 13 residues. The CDR3 region is CAWSVSPNYGYTF. Using reference TRBV30 and TRBJ1-2 for the parts outside the CDR3, the full variable domain is SQTIHQWPATLVQPVGSPLSLECTVEGTSNPNLYWYRQAAGRGLQLLFYSVGIGQISSEVPQNLSASRPQDRQFILSSKKLLLSDSGFYLCAWSVSPNYGYTFGSGTRLTVV.

The J gene is TRBJ2-3, the V gene TRBV28; with no DNA, the TCRdb D assignment of TRBD1 cannot be verified. Looked up from germline, CDR1 is MDHEN and CDR2 is SYDVKM. CDR3 length: 11 amino acids. The CDR3: CASPRGDTQYF. Drawing the rest from reference TRBV28 and TRBJ2-3, the complete variable domain is DVKVTQSSRYLVKRTGEKVFLECVQDMDHENMFWYRQDPGLGLRLIYFSYDVKMKEKGDIPEGYSVSREKKERFSLILESASTNQTSMYLCASPRGDTQYFGPGTRLTVL.

V usage is TRBV6-2 or TRBV6-3 and J usage is TRBJ2-1; checking the TCRdb D call of TRBD2 is not possible without DNA. This CDR3 contains 13 residues. Germline V gene sequence: CDR1 MNHEY, CDR2 SVGEGT. CDR3 in amino acids: CASSVTSGIEQFF.

V gene TRBV4-1 combines with J gene TRBJ2-7; no DNA is available, so the TRBD2 call from TCRdb remains unchecked. The CDR3 length is 13 residues. Germline loops: CDR1 MGHRA, CDR2 YSYEKL. This chain's CDR3 is CASSQGGAGEQYF.

The J gene is TRBJ2-3, the V gene TRBV20-1; TCRdb indicates TRBD1, and absent DNA this call remains unverified. The CDR3 loop spans 15 amino acids. Germline CDR1 and CDR2: DFQATT and SNEGSKA (reference sequence). The CDR3 protein is CSARDPVGAADTQYF.

The chain couples TRBV20-1 to TRBJ2-1; TCRdb outputs TRBD1, but without DNA this stays unchecked. CDR3 length equals 13 residues. CDR1 and CDR2 from the germline V gene are DFQATT and SNEGSKA (reference sequence). This CDR3 is CTCRGKGDLEQFF.

V gene TRBV6-6 combines with J gene TRBJ2-3; TCRdb indicates TRBD1, and absent DNA this call remains unverified. CDR3 length: 16 residues. Germline lookup yields CDR1 MNHNY and CDR2 SVGAGI (reference sequence). The CDR3 is CASLGGGLTLTDTQYF.

This chain joins TRBV6-5 and TRBJ2-2. The CDR3 is 13 amino acids. CDR1 is MNHEY, CDR2 SVGAGI, per germline. CDR3: CASSWMRTGELFF.

V and J are TRBV5-6 and TRBJ2-3; TCRdb designates TRBD1, a call that cannot be tested without DNA. CDR3 length: 17 residues. The germline V gene has CDR1 SGHDT and CDR2 YYEEEE. The CDR3 protein is CASSAPRLIASTDTQYF.

The V and J genes are TRBV12-3 or TRBV12-4 and TRBJ2-1; TCRdb calls TRBD2, which cannot be checked without DNA. This CDR3 is 14 amino acids long. The CDR3 here is CASSFFGREGSQFF.

The chain joins TRBV2 to TRBJ2-7; TCRdb reports TRBD2, a call that lacks DNA to check it against. The CDR3 spans 14 residues. Germline V CDR1 and CDR2: SNHLY, FYNNEI. CDR3 protein: CASSDAAGGYEQYF.

The rearrangement joins TRBV29-1 to TRBJ2-6; lacking DNA, the TRBD2 call made by TCRdb goes unchecked. The CDR3 extends over 17 amino acids. Germline V gene data show CDR1 as SQVTM and CDR2 as ANQGSEA. The CDR3 sequence is CSVDFGSLRSGANVLTF.

The chain has TRBV11-3 and TRBJ2-1; TCRdb selects TRBD2, and the lack of DNA leaves this call unchecked. From germline, CDR1 is SGHNT and CDR2 YENEEA. CDR3 length: 13 amino acids. The CDR3 region is CASSSFGRPEQFF.

J is TRBJ2-1 and V is TRBV6-5; TCRdb proposes TRBD2, but this gene call is untestable without DNA. Germline values: CDR1 MNHEY, CDR2 SVGAGI. The CDR3 totals 16 residues. The CDR3 loop reads CASSYVPSGSGAEQFF.

The chain carries TRBV9 and TRBJ2-1. CDR3 length equals 14 residues. Per germline, CDR1 SGDLS and CDR2 YYNGEE. The CDR3 region is CASNRPSSNNEQFF.

CDR3 sequence reads: CASSYSEGARGAFF. The chain is built from TRBV6-5 and TRBJ1-1; the D call of TRBD1 rests on TCRdb alone, since no DNA is present to check it. Germline V gene data show CDR1 as MNHEY and CDR2 as SVGAGI. The CDR3 length is 14 residues.

The J gene is TRBJ1-1, the V gene TRBV29-1; TCRdb calls TRBD1, which cannot be checked without DNA. The germline V gene encodes CDR1 SQVTM and CDR2 ANQGSEA. The CDR3 runs 13 residues. This CDR3 reads CSVSPGGNAEAFF.

The V call is TRBV4-2, the J call TRBJ1-6; TCRdb proposes TRBD1, but this gene call is untestable without DNA. The CDR3 spans 15 residues. The germline V gene has CDR1 LGHNA and CDR2 YNFKEQ. The chain's CDR3 is CASSQDGTANSPLHF.

The rearrangement links TRBV9 to TRBJ2-1; TCRdb picks TRBD2, but there is no DNA to check that call. Germline values: CDR1 SGDLS, CDR2 YYNGEE. The CDR3 is 16 residues long. CDR3 amino acids: CASSALLSGSDNEQFF.

The V gene is TRBV12-3 or TRBV12-4, the J gene TRBJ2-3; the D gene TCRdb calls, TRBD1, cannot be checked with no DNA. This CDR3 region has 12 residues. The CDR3 loop is CASSPPVGAQYF.

J is TRBJ2-1 and V is TRBV10-3; checking the TCRdb D call of TRBD2 is not possible without DNA. The CDR3 runs 14 residues. Germline values: CDR1 ENHRY, CDR2 SYGVKD. The CDR3 sequence is CAISRLAGDNEQFF.